The 17 T cell receptor beta chains below all came from one sample that was sequenced in a study of beta chain features in type 1 diabetes. These TCRs' antigens remain unknown. The isolated RNA, all of it, was reverse transcribed, so expressed TCRB transcripts were what got sequenced. Clones were sequenced by immunoSEQ multiplex PCR, and TCRdb holds only the in-frame ones, with some missing. The data contain some 200,000 clones, around 15% of them singletons. Study-wide points: Shortening of TCRB CDR3s, moderate but significant, appeared in all four CD4+ subsets of Type 1 diabetes patients.

The sample was naive CD4+ T cells from blood. All receptors come from a man aged 25 to 40 with type 1 diabetes.

This clone came up a few times. This chain joins TRBV5-1 and TRBJ2-1; tentative D call: TRBD1 (6 bases). The CDR3 totals 14 residues. V dropped 1 base and J dropped 4 bases, with 9 bases sitting between them. Germline loops: CDR1 SGHRS, CDR2 YFSETQ. The CDR3 is CASSLTGYYNEQFF. DNA of the CDR3: TGCGCCAGCAGCTTGACAGGGTATTACAATGAGCAGTTCTTC.

This clone was observed a handful of times. Other DNA variants within this sample encode the same CDR3. The chain uses TRBV28 and TRBJ2-1, with TRBD2 matching 14 bases. Looked up from germline, CDR1 is MDHEN and CDR2 is SYDVKM. This CDR3 comprises 16 residues. V shed 5 bases and J 3 bases; nucleotides not matched to a gene: 3. The CDR3 region is CASSPGTSGSYNEQFF. In DNA form, the CDR3 reads TGTGCCAGCAGTCCAGGGACTAGCGGGAGCTACAATGAGCAGTTCTTC.

This clone appeared a few times. The rearrangement joins TRBV28 to TRBJ2-3; 8 nucleotides match TRBD1. V trimming: 6 bases; J trimming: 3 bases; junction bases outside the gene matches: 5. The germline gives CDR1 MDHEN, CDR2 SYDVKM. The CDR3 runs to 14 residues. CDR3 bases: TGTGCCAGCAGAAAGGACAGGGCTACAGATACGCAGTATTTT. This gives the protein CASRKDRATDTQYF.

Only a few counts were recorded for this clone. The chain is built from TRBV10-3 and TRBJ2-1; 12 bases line up with TRBD2. This CDR3 spans 13 amino acids. Germline V CDR1 and CDR2: ENHRY, SYGVKD. J gave up 7 bases and V 5 bases, and 0 bases lay outside the gene matches. The CDR3 reads CAISTSGRNEQFF. CDR3 DNA sequence: TGTGCCATCAGTACTAGCGGGAGGAATGAGCAGTTCTTC.

A few counts support this clone. V gene TRBV7-2 combines with J gene TRBJ1-4; 8 positions match TRBD1. CDR3 length equals 15 residues. Per the germline V gene, CDR1 is SGHTA and CDR2 is FQGNSA. The V segment lost 4 bases and the J segment 2 bases; nucleotides outside the gene matches: 3. CDR3 sequence: CASSSRTGTNEKLFF. CDR3 DNA sequence: TGTGCCAGCAGCTCCCGGACAGGGACTAATGAAAAACTGTTTTTT.

This clone was picked up a small number of times. The chain combines TRBV7-6 with TRBJ2-3, with 7 nucleotides matching TRBD1. Germline V lookup: CDR1 SGHVS, CDR2 FNYEAQ. The junction had 3 bases not matched to a gene; V was cut back by 1 base and J by 2 bases. There are 15 residues in the CDR3. CDR3 DNA: TGTGCCAGCAGCTTAGACACAGGGGCCACAGATACGCAGTATTTT. It translates to CASSLDTGATDTQYF.

This clone has just a few counts. J is TRBJ1-2 and V is TRBV2, with 10 nucleotides matching TRBD1. CDR1 and CDR2 (germline): SNHLY, FYNNEI. The CDR3 has 14 residues. V lost 6 bases, J lost 4 bases, and 5 bases stayed unmatched. CDR3 in DNA: TGTGCCAGCAGATGGGACAGGGGCCCCTATGGCTACACCTTC. Translating it yields CASRWDRGPYGYTF.

This CDR3 is CASSSIPGQTYEQYF. The CDR3 coding sequence is TGTGCCAGCTCATCGATACCGGGCCAAACCTACGAGCAGTACTTC. V usage is TRBV18 and J usage is TRBJ2-7; unclear D gene. CDR1 KGHSH and CDR2 LQKENI come from the germline V gene. The length of the CDR3 is 15 residues. V gave up 5 bases and J gave up 2 bases, with 16 bases separating them.

This clone has just a few counts. The V call is TRBV29-1, the J call TRBJ1-1; D ambiguous. V was shortened by 4 bases and J by 1 base, with 4 bases between the two germline ends. This CDR3 comprises 11 residues. The germline V gene has CDR1 SQVTM and CDR2 ANQGSEA. The chain's CDR3 is CSVGKNTEAFF. In nucleotides, the CDR3 is TGCAGCGTTGGGAAGAACACTGAAGCTTTCTTT.

The chain joins TRBV6-5 to TRBJ1-2; D is ambiguous. The germline V gene has CDR1 MNHEY and CDR2 SVGAGI. V was clipped by 8 bases and J by 4 bases, with 14 bases between them. This CDR3 region has 13 residues. This chain's CDR3 is CASRLPGGYGYTF. In nucleotides, the CDR3 is TGTGCCAGCCGCCTCCCGGGCGGCTATGGCTACACCTTC.

This chain uses TRBV14 with TRBJ1-1, with D perhaps TRBD1 (5 bases). The V gene lost 0 bases and the J gene lost 9 bases, with 14 bases spanning the gap. This CDR3 spans 14 amino acids. Germline CDR1 SGHDN, CDR2 FVKESK. Here the CDR3 reads CASSQDRALSKAFF. As DNA, the CDR3 is TGTGCCAGCAGCCAAGACAGGGCTTTATCAAAAGCTTTCTTT.

The rearrangement links TRBV25-1 to TRBJ2-7; D is unresolved. From germline, CDR1 is MGHDK and CDR2 SYGVNS. CDR3 size: 14 residues. Trimming took off 4 bases at V and 1 base at J, with 11 bases between the two ends. CDR3: CASSATANSYEQYF. The DNA of the CDR3 is TGTGCCAGCAGTGCGACCGCTAATTCCTACGAGCAGTACTTC.

This clone has only a few counts. V gene TRBV4-3 combines with J gene TRBJ2-1; 16 bases match TRBD2. With 4 bases clipped from V and 7 bases from J, the junction kept 4 bases outside the gene matches. Germline V gene data show CDR1 as LGHNA and CDR2 as YSLEER. The CDR3 consists of 16 residues. The CDR3 loop is CASSRGLAGGINEQFF. As DNA, the CDR3 is TGCGCCAGCAGCCGGGGACTAGCGGGAGGGATAAATGAGCAGTTCTTC.

The table lists this clone with a few counts. This rearrangement joins TRBV4-1 to TRBJ2-7, with no clear D. Trimming took 1 base from V and 2 from J, leaving 12 bases between them. Per the germline V gene, CDR1 is MGHRA and CDR2 is YSYEKL. CDR3 size: 15 residues. The chain's CDR3 is CASSQGREAAYEQYF. The DNA for the CDR3 is TGCGCCAGCAGCCAAGGACGTGAAGCAGCCTACGAGCAGTACTTC.

This clone was seen more than once but under ten times. This chain connects TRBV9 to TRBJ2-3, with 10 bases identical to TRBD2. The V gene end was trimmed by 0 bases and the J gene end by 2 bases; junction bases not matched to a gene: 3. The CDR3 loop spans 16 amino acids. Per germline, CDR1 SGDLS and CDR2 YYNGEE. The CDR3 spells CASSVGTSGYTDTQYF. The CDR3 DNA reads as TGTGCCAGCAGCGTAGGGACTAGCGGATACACAGATACGCAGTATTTT.

The CDR3 region has the DNA TGCGCCAGCACCTTGACGGGGACTCAAGAGACCCAGTACTTC. Amino acids: CASTLTGTQETQYF. The gene calls are TRBV4-1 and TRBJ2-5, with D perhaps TRBD2 (6 bases). The CDR3 covers 14 residues. Trimming pared 7 bases from V and 2 bases from J, leaving 14 bases between. CDR1 and CDR2 (germline): MGHRA, YSYEKL.

This clone turned up a few times. Other DNA variants within this sample encode the same CDR3. V and J are TRBV28 and TRBJ2-7; D may be TRBD1 (5 bases). Trimming removed 2 bases at V and 4 bases at J, with 9 bases between. The germline V gene has CDR1 MDHEN and CDR2 SYDVKM. The CDR3 is made up of 13 amino acids. The CDR3 DNA sequence: TGTGCCAGCAGTTTAGGCAGGGAATACGAGCAGTACTTC. Residues: CASSLGREYEQYF.